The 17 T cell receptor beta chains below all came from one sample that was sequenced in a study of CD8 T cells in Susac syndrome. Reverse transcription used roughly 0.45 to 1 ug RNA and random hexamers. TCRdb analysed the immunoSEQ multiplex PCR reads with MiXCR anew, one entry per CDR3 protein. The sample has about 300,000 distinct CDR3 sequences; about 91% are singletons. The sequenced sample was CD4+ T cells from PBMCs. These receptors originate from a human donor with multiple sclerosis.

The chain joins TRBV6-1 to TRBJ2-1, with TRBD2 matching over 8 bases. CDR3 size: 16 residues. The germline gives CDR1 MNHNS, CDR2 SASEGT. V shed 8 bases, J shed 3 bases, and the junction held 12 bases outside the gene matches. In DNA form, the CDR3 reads TGTGCCAGCCGACAAACGGGGGGGGCCGGCTACAATGAGCAGTTCTTC. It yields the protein CASRQTGGAGYNEQFF.

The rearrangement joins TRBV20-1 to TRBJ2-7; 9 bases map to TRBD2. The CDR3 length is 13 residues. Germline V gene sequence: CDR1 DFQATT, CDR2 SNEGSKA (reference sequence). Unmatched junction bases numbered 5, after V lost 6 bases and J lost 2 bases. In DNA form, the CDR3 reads TGCAGTGCGCCACTAGCGGGCACCTACGAGCAGTACTTC. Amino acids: CSAPLAGTYEQYF.

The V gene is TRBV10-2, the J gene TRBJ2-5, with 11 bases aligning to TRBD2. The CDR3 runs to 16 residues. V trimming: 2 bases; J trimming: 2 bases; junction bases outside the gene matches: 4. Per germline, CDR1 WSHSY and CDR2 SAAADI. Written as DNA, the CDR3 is TGCGCCAGCAGTGAGAGGAGGACTAGCGGGCAAGAGACCCAGTACTTC. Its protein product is CASSERRTSGQETQYF.

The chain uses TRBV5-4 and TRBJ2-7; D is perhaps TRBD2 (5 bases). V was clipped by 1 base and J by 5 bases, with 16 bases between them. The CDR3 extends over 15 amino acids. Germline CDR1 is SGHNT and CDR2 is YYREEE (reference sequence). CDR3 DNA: TGTGCCAGCAGCTTGAAGTTCCGGGATCGGGACGAGCAGTACTTC. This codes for CASSLKFRDRDEQYF.

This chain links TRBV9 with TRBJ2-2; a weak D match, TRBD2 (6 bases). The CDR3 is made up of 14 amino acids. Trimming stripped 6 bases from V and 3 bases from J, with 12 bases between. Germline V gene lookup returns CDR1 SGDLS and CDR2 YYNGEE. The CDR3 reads CASNRRADTGELFF. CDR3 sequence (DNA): TGTGCCAGCAATCGGAGGGCGGACACCGGGGAGCTGTTTTTT.

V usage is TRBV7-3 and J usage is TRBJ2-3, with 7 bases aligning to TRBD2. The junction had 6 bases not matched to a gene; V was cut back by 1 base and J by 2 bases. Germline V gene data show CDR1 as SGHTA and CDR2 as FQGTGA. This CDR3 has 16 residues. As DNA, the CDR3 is TGTGCCAGCAGCTTAATTCCAGCGGGGAACACAGATACGCAGTATTTT. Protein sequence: CASSLIPAGNTDTQYF.

The CDR3 DNA is TGTGCCAGCAGCTTAGTGGGACAGGGAGCGTTCGAGCAGTACTTC. This encodes CASSLVGQGAFEQYF. This chain links TRBV11-2 with TRBJ2-7, with 9 bases fitting TRBD1. CDR3 size: 15 residues. Germline-derived CDR1 and CDR2 are SGHAT and FQNNGV. J gave up 6 bases and V 1 base, and 7 bases lay outside the gene matches. Using reference TRBV11-2 and TRBJ2-7 for the parts outside the CDR3, the full variable domain is EAGVAQSPRYKIIEKRQSVAFWCNPISGHATLYWYQQILGQGPKLLIQFQNNGVVDDSQLPKDRFSAERLKGVDSTLKIQPAKLEDSAVYLCASSLVGQGAFEQYFGPGTRLTVT.

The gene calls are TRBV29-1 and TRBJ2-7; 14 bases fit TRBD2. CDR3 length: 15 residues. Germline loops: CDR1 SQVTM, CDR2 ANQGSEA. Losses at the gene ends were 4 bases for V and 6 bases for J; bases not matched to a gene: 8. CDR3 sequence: CSVGGLAGAPGEQYF. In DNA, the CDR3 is TGCAGCGTTGGGGGACTAGCGGGAGCCCCGGGCGAGCAGTACTTC.

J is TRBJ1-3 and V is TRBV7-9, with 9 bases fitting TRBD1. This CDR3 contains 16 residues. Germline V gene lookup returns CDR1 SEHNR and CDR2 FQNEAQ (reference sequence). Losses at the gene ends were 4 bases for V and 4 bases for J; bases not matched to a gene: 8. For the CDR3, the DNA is TGTGCCAGCAGCTCATGGGCGGACAGGGGAGGAAACACCATATATTTT. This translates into CASSSWADRGGNTIYF.

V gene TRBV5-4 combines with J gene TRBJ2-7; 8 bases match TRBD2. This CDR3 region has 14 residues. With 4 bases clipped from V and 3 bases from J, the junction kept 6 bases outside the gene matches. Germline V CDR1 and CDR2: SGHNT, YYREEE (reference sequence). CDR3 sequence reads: CASSPGTRSYEQYF. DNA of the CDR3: TGTGCCAGCAGCCCCGGGACTAGAAGCTACGAGCAGTACTTC.

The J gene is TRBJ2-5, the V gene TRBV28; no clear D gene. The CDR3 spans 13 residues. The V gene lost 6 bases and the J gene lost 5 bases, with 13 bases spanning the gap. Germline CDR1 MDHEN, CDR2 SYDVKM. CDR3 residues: CASRLLGVETQYF. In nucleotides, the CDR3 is TGTGCCAGCAGACTTCTGGGCGTGGAGACCCAGTACTTC. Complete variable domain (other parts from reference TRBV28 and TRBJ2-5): DVKVTQSSRYLVKRTGEKVFLECVQDMDHENMFWYRQDPGLGLRLIYFSYDVKMKEKGDIPEGYSVSREKKERFSLILESASTNQTSMYLCASRLLGVETQYFGPGTRLLVL.

The CDR3 loop reads CASGPGQSYNEQFF. CDR3 sequence (DNA): TGTGCTAGTGGCCCGGGACAGAGCTACAATGAGCAGTTCTTC. The rearrangement uses TRBV12-5 and TRBJ2-1; 7 bases align to TRBD1. CDR3 length: 14 residues. The V gene's germline CDR1 is LGHNT and CDR2 FRNRAP. Trimming removed 6 bases from V and 3 bases from J; junction bases left unmatched: 5.

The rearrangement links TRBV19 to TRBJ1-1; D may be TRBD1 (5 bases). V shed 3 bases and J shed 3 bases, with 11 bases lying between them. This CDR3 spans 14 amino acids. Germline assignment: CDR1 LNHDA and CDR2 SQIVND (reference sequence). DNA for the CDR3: TGTGCCAGTAGTATGAGAGGGGAGGACACTGAAGCTTTCTTT. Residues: CASSMRGEDTEAFF.

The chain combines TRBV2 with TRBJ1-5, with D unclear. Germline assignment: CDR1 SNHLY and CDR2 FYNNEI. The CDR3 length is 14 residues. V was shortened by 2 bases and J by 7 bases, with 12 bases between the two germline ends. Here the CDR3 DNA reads TGTGCCAGCAGTGAAACCGGGGAGGACCAGCCCCAGCATTTT. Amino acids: CASSETGEDQPQHF.

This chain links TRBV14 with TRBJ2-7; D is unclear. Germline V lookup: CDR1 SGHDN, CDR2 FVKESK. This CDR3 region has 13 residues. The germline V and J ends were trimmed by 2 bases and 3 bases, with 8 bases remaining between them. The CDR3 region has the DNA TGTGCCAGCAGCCAACCTGGCAGCTACGAGCAGTACTTC. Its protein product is CASSQPGSYEQYF.

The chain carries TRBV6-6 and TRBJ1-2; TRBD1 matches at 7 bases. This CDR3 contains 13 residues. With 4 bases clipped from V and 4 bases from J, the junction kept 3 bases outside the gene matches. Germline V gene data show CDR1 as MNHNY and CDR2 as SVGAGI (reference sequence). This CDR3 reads CASSLTGVYGYTF. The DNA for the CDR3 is TGTGCCAGCAGTTTAACAGGGGTCTATGGCTACACCTTC.

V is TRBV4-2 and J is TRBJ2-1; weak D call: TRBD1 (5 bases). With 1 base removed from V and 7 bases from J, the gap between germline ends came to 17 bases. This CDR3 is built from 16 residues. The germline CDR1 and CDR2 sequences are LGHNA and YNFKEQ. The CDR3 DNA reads TGTGCCAGCAGCCAAGGAATGGGGCCTCAGGAAAATGAGCAGTTCTTC. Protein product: CASSQGMGPQENEQFF.